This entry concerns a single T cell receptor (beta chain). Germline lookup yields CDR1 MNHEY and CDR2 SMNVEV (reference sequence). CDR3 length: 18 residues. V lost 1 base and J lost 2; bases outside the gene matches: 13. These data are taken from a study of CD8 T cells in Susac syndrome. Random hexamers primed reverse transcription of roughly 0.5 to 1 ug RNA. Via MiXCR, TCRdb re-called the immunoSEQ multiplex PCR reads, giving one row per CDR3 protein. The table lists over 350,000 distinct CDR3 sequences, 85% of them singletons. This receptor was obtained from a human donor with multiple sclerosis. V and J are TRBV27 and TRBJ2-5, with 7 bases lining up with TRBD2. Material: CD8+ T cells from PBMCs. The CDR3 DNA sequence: TGTGCCAGCAGTTTATTCGGCCCCGGTTACGGGGGGCAAGAGACCCAGTACTTC. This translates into CASSLFGPGYGGQETQYF.